Included here is one T cell receptor beta chain sequence, with context. The data derive from a study of blood T cell repertoires in COVID-19. As for the study in general: The origin of the acute and convalescent COVID-19 samples was the United States, Italy and Spain. The cDNA or gDNA used as material had been derived from T cells, B-cell-depleted T cells, or PBMCs.

Original processing notes: Amplification of reference gene primers provided the estimated nucleated cell counts. The method was immunoSEQ multiplex PCR; TCRdb's version includes in-frame clones alone and lacks a portion of them. The V and J calls and clone size are taken from that table; D and trimming were inferred from the DNA. The sample lists 150,000 to 200,000 clones, 88% seen once, with more than 2% in the top ten. CDR1 is LNHNV, CDR2 YYDKDF, per germline (reference sequence). This CDR3 is 15 amino acids long. The V and J ends lost 5 bases and 2 bases, in that order; junction bases with no gene match: 8.

The genes are TRBV15 and TRBJ2-7; 8 bases agree with TRBD1. The TCR originated in a man aged 50-59 years who had recovered from COVID-19. The sample taken for sequencing was peripheral blood. CDR3 sequence (DNA): TGTGCCACCAGCCCAACCGACAGGGGCCCCTACGAGCAGTACTTC. Encoded protein: CATSPTDRGPYEQYF.